This T cell receptor (beta chain) was profiled in a study of Ad26.COV2.S vaccination and SARS-CoV-2 variants listed by TCRdb under 2021. About the study as a whole: Vaccine-arm donors were drawn from COV1001, a multicentre, randomized, double-blind, placebo-controlled phase I-IIa trial of Ad26.COV2.S in healthy adults. The specificity and breadth of SARS-CoV-2-reactive T cell receptors after Ad26.COV2.S vaccination were assessed by TCRbeta repertoire sequencing. A total of roughly 30 samples were included in the TCR-sequenced set, comprising roughly 19 Ad26.COV2.S vaccine recipients, 5 placebo recipients and 8 SARS-CoV-2 convalescent individuals. Trial participants were randomized into five groups of five, in which low-dose or high-dose Ad26.COV2.S was given once or twice, or placebo was given on both occasions. Ad26.COV2.S was given intramuscularly at 5x10^10 or 1x10^11 viral particles, as a single shot or as two shots 56 days apart. Blinding of investigators to trial group allocation was maintained during experiments and outcome assessment. Here is what the overall study found, with its caveats: The study was not powered to compare responses between vaccine doses or regimens. Comparable non-spike TCR breadth was observed between vaccine and placebo recipients, consistent with only spike being contained in the vaccine. Compared with placebo recipients, Ad26.COV2.S recipients showed higher spike-specific TCR breadth (P = 0.0014). Substantial breadth of spike-specific CD8+ and CD4+ T cell responses was reported after vaccination. It was noted by the authors that total T cell responses may have been underestimated by the TCR breadth and depth analyses.

On this clone itself: Its antigen is not yet known. No much larger clone exists at a distance of one base, and base qualities are not known.

The trim is 4 bases for V and 9 bases for J, with a gap of 22 bases between the germline ends. The cysteine opens and the phenylalanine closes a CDR3 of 16 amino acids. Just CDR3 DNA is preserved here, 48 bases in frame from base 1. CDR1 and CDR2 (MNHEY, SMNVEV) derive from the germline V gene (reference sequence). The immunoSEQ Assay was the method used to sequence TCRbeta CDR3 regions. After extraction, genomic DNA underwent amplification by bias-controlled multiplex PCR, followed by high-throughput sequencing. On the study's bioinformatics: To quantify the absolute abundance of each unique TCRbeta CDR3 region, sequences were collapsed and filtered. Usable DNA was measured by amplifying reference genes present in all nucleated cells, and TCRbeta template counts were normalized to that usable DNA to estimate T cell fraction. Repertoire TCRs were annotated as SARS-CoV-2-specific when V gene, CDR3 amino acid sequence and J gene were exactly matched to a known reactive TCR set. The reference SARS-CoV-2 TCR set was obtained from MIRA and was filtered for enrichment in COVID-19-positive ImmuneCODE repertoires, whereby public or cross-reactive TCRs were removed. Based on the MIRA antigens, annotated TCRs were further analysed at the level of specific ORF or position within ORF. Breadth was defined as annotated unique rearrangements over total unique productive rearrangements; depth was the summed frequency of those rearrangements. Two-sided Wilcoxon rank-sum tests were used to compare TCR breadth between groups. TCRdb limited this immuneACCESS table to in-frame rearrangements with V and J called. A share of clones is missing; checked studies link under half to unresolved V genes, and the rest is unexplained. V and J calls and clone size come straight from that table; D and trimming were deduced from the DNA. The sample includes a few hundred thousand clones, with under 90% observed a single time. Clones ranked in the top ten supply approximately 7% of the sample.

The treatment or condition label of this sample denotes: around 19 received Ad26.COV2.S at low or high dose, single or two shots; roughly five received placebo; per-sample allocation not given. Repertoires of vaccine and placebo recipients were sequenced from samples taken on day 63 after the first injection. Between 29 July and 7 August 2020, Cohort 1b enrolled about 27 adults aged 18-55 years at one site in Boston, USA. Ad26.COV2.S was a replication-incompetent adenovirus type 26 vector expressing a prefusion-stabilized SARS-CoV-2 spike protein from the original Wuhan strain. The rearranged segments are TRBV27 and TRBJ2-1; the D segment could be TRBD2, given 5 matching bases. The TCR sequence derives from a person aged 18 to 65 who received the Ad26.COV2.S COVID-19 vaccine or a placebo. The sample in question was peripheral blood, obtained in a trial of Ad26.COV2.S vaccine versus placebo. The nucleotides are TGTGCCAGCAGTTACGCCTGGCGGGTAAGTGGAGGTGAGCAGTTCTTC. This yields the protein CASSYAWRVSGGEQFF.